This TCR beta chain appears in the sequencing data of a study of blood T cell repertoires in COVID-19. Study in general: In each case, the material was cDNA or gDNA derived from T cells, B-cell-depleted T cells, or PBMCs.

The ends lost 0 bases at V and 9 bases at J; junction bases unmatched: 8. Germline CDR1 reads SGHRS; CDR2 reads YFSETQ. The CDR3 runs to 15 residues. In the authors' methods: Amplification of reference gene primers provided the estimated nucleated cell counts. Using immunoSEQ multiplex PCR, the repertoire was profiled, and TCRdb retains in-frame clones only, with some absent. Clone size and V and J calls were adopted from that table, with D and trimming inferred from the DNA. The sample consists of around 180,000 clones, around nine tenths of them appearing once. The source is a human donor in a cohort sampled during active COVID-19. Specimen: peripheral blood. This chain connects TRBV5-1 to TRBJ2-1, with 8 bases fitting TRBD2. The CDR3 coding sequence is TGCGCCAGCAGCTTGGTCAGCGGGAGAGTCGGTGAGCAGTTCTTC. Translating it yields CASSLVSGRVGEQFF.